One sample yielded the 29 T cell receptor beta chains listed below, sequenced in a study of T cell repertoires in cytomegalovirus infection. These receptors' targets are unknown. TCRdb itself ran the reads through MiXCR, one entry per CDR3 protein. The table shows about 920,000 distinct CDR3 sequences, with less than 35% occurring only once. The starting material was cultured CD8+ T cells from PBMCs, obtained from culture after CMV antigen stimulation. Every receptor here comes from a human donor in good health (CMV status not recorded). Some clones in this sample may be carry-over from other donors' samples.

This clonotype was detected only a few times. The J gene is TRBJ2-5, the V gene TRBV10-3; 8 positions match TRBD2. Trimming removed 6 bases from V and 1 base from J; junction bases left unmatched: 4. CDR3 length: 14 residues. Germline CDR1 and CDR2: ENHRY and SYGVKD. CDR3 DNA sequence: TGTGCCATCAGGGACAGCGGGGGCCAAGAGACCCAGTACTTC. Translation gives CAIRDSGGQETQYF.

This clonotype was seen ten or more times. The CDR3 DNA follows: TGTGCCAGCAGCTTAGGCGGCAGAGAAGCTAACTATGGCTACACCTTC. As protein: CASSLGGREANYGYTF. The gene calls are TRBV7-2 and TRBJ1-2; D remains unclear. The germline V and J ends were trimmed by 1 base and 0 bases, with 12 bases remaining between them. CDR1 and CDR2 from the germline V gene are SGHTA and FQGNSA. CDR3 length: 16 residues.

Turning to this clonotype: This may arise from a read error, as a much more abundant clone is one base away. The rearrangement uses TRBV7-9 and TRBJ2-1, with TRBD1 matching 11 bases. In germline, CDR1 is SEHNR, CDR2 FQNEAQ (reference sequence). The CDR3 is made up of 16 amino acids. V gave up 8 bases and J gave up 8 bases; unmatched junction bases: 14. CDR3 in DNA: TGTGCCAGCGGCTGGGACAGGGGGGGAAGGATCCATGAGCAGTTCTTC. This gives the protein CASGWDRGGRIHEQFF. Looking up the rest from reference TRBV7-9 and TRBJ2-1 gives the full variable domain: DTGVSQNPRHKITKRGQNVTFRCDPISEHNRLYWYRQTLGQGPEFLTYFQNEAQLEKSRLLSDRFSAERPKGSFSTLEIQRTEQGDSAMYLCASGWDRGGRIHEQFFGPGTRLTVL.

Comments on this clonotype: This clone may be a read error of a much larger clone one base away. CDR3 region: CTSSLVAGPADTQYF. For the CDR3, the DNA is TGTACCAGCAGCTTAGTGGCGGGGCCCGCGGATACGCAGTATTTT. V usage is TRBV7-6 and J usage is TRBJ2-3, with TRBD2 as a possible D gene (6 bases). There are 15 residues in the CDR3. Germline V gene sequence: CDR1 SGHVS, CDR2 FNYEAQ.

This clonotype was seen a handful of times. The chain has TRBV7-9 and TRBJ2-6; TRBD1 aligns across 12 bases. Losses at the gene ends were 4 bases for V and 2 bases for J; bases not matched to a gene: 12. The CDR3 is 20 residues long. CDR1 and CDR2 (germline): SEHNR, FQNEAQ (reference sequence). In DNA, the CDR3 is TGTGCCAGCAGCTCGCCCCTCCGGGACAGGGGGCCGACTGGGGCCAACGTCCTGACTTTC. The encoded protein is CASSSPLRDRGPTGANVLTF.

This clonotype was observed a handful of times. The gene calls are TRBV7-8 and TRBJ2-1, with 7 bases that match TRBD2. This CDR3 comprises 14 residues. J was trimmed by 3 bases and V by 5 bases; bases with no gene match: 4. Germline values: CDR1 SGHVS, CDR2 FQNEAQ. CDR3 protein: CASSPVAGYNEQFF. In DNA form, the CDR3 reads TGTGCCAGCAGCCCCGTAGCGGGCTACAATGAGCAGTTCTTC. The variable domain in full, with the rest retrieved from reference TRBV7-8 and TRBJ2-1, is GAGVSQSPRYKVAKRGQDVALRCDPISGHVSLFWYQQALGQGPEFLTYFQNEAQLDKSGLPSDRFFAERPEGSVSTLKIQRTQQEDSAVYLCASSPVAGYNEQFFGPGTRLTVL.

The genes are TRBV6-1 and TRBJ2-7; TRBD2 agrees at 13 bases. Germline V gives CDR1 MNHNS, CDR2 SASEGT. The CDR3 spans 16 residues. With V trimmed by 4 bases and J by 2 bases, 5 bases remained unmatched. CDR3: CASSGTSGGYPYEQYF. In DNA form, the CDR3 reads TGTGCCAGCAGTGGGACTAGCGGGGGTTACCCCTACGAGCAGTACTTC.

The chain uses TRBV4-1 and TRBJ2-1, with 8 bases lining up with TRBD2. Germline CDR1 is MGHRA and CDR2 is YSYEKL. V trimming: 4 bases; J trimming: 9 bases; junction bases outside the gene matches: 8. The length of the CDR3 is 14 residues. In DNA, the CDR3 is TGCGCCAGCAGCCGAAGTCGGGGGGGAGTTGAGCAGTTCTTC. Translating gives CASSRSRGGVEQFF.

The chain recombines TRBV5-4 with TRBJ2-7; perhaps TRBD2 as D (6 bases). V lost 4 bases, J lost 7 bases, and 12 bases lay in between. The CDR3 is 12 amino acids. The germline CDR1 and CDR2 sequences are SGHNT and YYREEE (reference sequence). The chain's CDR3 is CASSGGTEEQYF. The CDR3 DNA reads as TGTGCCAGCAGCGGAGGGACTGAAGAGCAGTACTTC. Looking up the rest from reference TRBV5-4 and TRBJ2-7 gives the full variable domain: ETGVTQSPTHLIKTRGQQVTLRCSSQSGHNTVSWYQQALGQGPQFIFQYYREEENGRGNFPPRFSGLQFPNYSSELNVNALELDDSALYLCASSGGTEEQYFGPGTRLTVT.

This clonotype was observed at least ten times. This rearrangement joins TRBV7-2 to TRBJ2-3; tentative D call: TRBD2 (7 bases). The CDR3 totals 15 residues. Trimming removed 5 bases from V and 1 base from J, with 13 bases in between. Germline V lookup: CDR1 SGHTA, CDR2 FQGNSA. The CDR3 here is CASSPAGARTDTQYF. The CDR3 DNA reads as TGTGCCAGCAGCCCGGCGGGGGCACGCACAGATACGCAGTATTTT. Together with reference TRBV7-2 and TRBJ2-3, the CDR3 gives the full variable domain: GAGVSQSPSNKVTEKGKDVELRCDPISGHTALYWYRQSLGQGLEFLIYFQGNSAPDKSGLPSDRFSAERTGGSVSTLTIQRTQQEDSAVYLCASSPAGARTDTQYFGPGTRLTVL.

CDR3 residues: CASSTRAGPPDTQYF. In DNA form, the CDR3 reads TGTGCCAGCAGTACCCGAGCGGGGCCCCCAGATACGCAGTATTTT. This chain joins TRBV6-5 and TRBJ2-3; TRBD2 aligns across 7 bases. The ends lost 5 bases at V and 4 bases at J; junction bases unmatched: 9. The germline CDR1 and CDR2 sequences are MNHEY and SVGAGI. The CDR3 loop spans 15 amino acids.

The chain uses TRBV6-1 and TRBJ1-1; D gene unclear. The CDR3 runs to 14 residues. Germline V gene sequence: CDR1 MNHNS, CDR2 SASEGT. Trimming left V 6 bases short and J 7 bases short, with 18 bases between. The CDR3 loop reads CASRLGWGRSEAFF. The CDR3 DNA sequence: TGTGCCAGCAGACTCGGGTGGGGTCGCAGTGAAGCTTTCTTT.

The V and J genes are TRBV6-5 and TRBJ2-7; either TRBD1 or TRBD2 may supply D (5 bases each). This CDR3 spans 17 amino acids. The V end was cut by 2 bases, the J end by 5 bases, with 22 bases between. The germline V gene has CDR1 MNHEY and CDR2 SVGAGI. Here the CDR3 DNA reads TGTGCCAGCAGTTACCTCTTTCAGGGATCCCCGAGGGACGAGCAGTACTTC. It encodes CASSYLFQGSPRDEQYF.

The V call is TRBV4-3, the J call TRBJ1-2; TRBD1 agrees at 10 bases. This CDR3 has 14 amino acids. The V gene's germline CDR1 is LGHNA and CDR2 YSLEER. V dropped 2 bases and J dropped 8; count of bases not matched to a gene: 5. The CDR3 loop is CASSQKTGGAGYTF. DNA for the CDR3: TGCGCCAGCAGCCAAAAGACAGGGGGCGCCGGCTACACCTTC.

This clonotype was seen only a few times. This chain joins TRBV13 and TRBJ2-7, with D perhaps being TRBD1 or TRBD2 (5 bases each). The V end was cut by 5 bases, the J end by 3 bases, with 20 bases between. Looked up from germline, CDR1 is PRHDT and CDR2 is FYEKMQ (reference sequence). CDR3 length equals 16 residues. The CDR3 coding sequence is TGTGCCAGCAGCCTCTCCCCCGGGACGGAATACTACGAGCAGTACGTC. This codes for CASSLSPGTEYYEQYV.

In this sample, this clonotype turned up a few times. The V and J genes are TRBV7-6 and TRBJ1-1, with 7 bases that match TRBD1. The CDR3 loop spans 14 amino acids. CDR1 is SGHVS, CDR2 FNYEAQ, per germline. V lost 5 bases and J lost 1; bases outside the gene matches: 4. CDR3 coding DNA: TGTGCCAGCAGCATGGACAGGTGGAACACTGAAGCTTTCTTT. It encodes CASSMDRWNTEAFF.

In this sample, this clonotype turned up a few times. This chain links TRBV20-1 with TRBJ2-5; D not certain. Trimming removed 0 bases from V and 4 bases from J, with 15 bases in between. Germline CDR1 reads DFQATT; CDR2 reads SNEGSKA (reference sequence). This CDR3 spans 15 amino acids. CDR3: CSARDREVAGETQYF. In DNA, the CDR3 is TGCAGTGCTAGAGATCGTGAGGTAGCAGGAGAGACCCAGTACTTC.

This clonotype was recorded a few times. The V and J genes are TRBV24-1 and TRBJ1-1; D gene unclear. Germline V lookup: CDR1 KGHDR, CDR2 SFDVKD. Deletions cut 5 bases from V and 0 bases from J, with 6 bases between. The CDR3 length is 13 residues. For the CDR3, the DNA is TGTGCCACCAGTGCGGGAATGAACACTGAAGCTTTCTTT. Translated, it gives CATSAGMNTEAFF.

The gene calls are TRBV7-9 and TRBJ1-2; D ambiguous. The CDR3 loop spans 14 amino acids. V dropped 1 base and J dropped 7 bases, with 13 bases sitting between them. The V gene's germline CDR1 is SEHNR and CDR2 FQNEAQ (reference sequence). The CDR3 sequence: CASSLGGDFGGYTF. As DNA, the CDR3 is TGTGCCAGCAGCTTAGGAGGAGATTTTGGTGGCTACACCTTC. The entire variable domain, with the rest obtained from reference TRBV7-9 and TRBJ1-2, is as follows: DTGVSQNPRHKITKRGQNVTFRCDPISEHNRLYWYRQTLGQGPEFLTYFQNEAQLEKSRLLSDRFSAERPKGSFSTLEIQRTEQGDSAMYLCASSLGGDFGGYTFGSGTRLTVV.

V usage is TRBV6-5 and J usage is TRBJ2-1; the match to TRBD2 covers 13 bases. The V gene's germline CDR1 is MNHEY and CDR2 SVGAGI. Unmatched junction bases numbered 4, after V lost 5 bases and J lost 3 bases. This CDR3 is 16 amino acids long. Written as DNA, the CDR3 is TGTGCCAGCAGTCCGACTAGCGGGGGGCACTACAATGAGCAGTTCTTC. It specifies CASSPTSGGHYNEQFF.

This clonotype appeared a single time. The chain couples TRBV29-1 to TRBJ2-1; weak D call: TRBD2 (6 bases). Trimming removed 6 bases from V and 2 bases from J, with 14 bases in between. Germline-derived CDR1 and CDR2 are SQVTM and ANQGSEA. This CDR3 contains 14 residues. CDR3 amino acids: CSVVAVPAYNEQFF. The DNA of the CDR3 is TGCAGCGTGGTAGCGGTCCCAGCCTACAATGAGCAGTTCTTC.

This clonotype was observed at least ten times. V and J are TRBV12-5 and TRBJ1-1; 7 nucleotides line up with TRBD1. V trimming: 3 bases; J trimming: 5 bases; junction bases outside the gene matches: 6. CDR1 LGHNT and CDR2 FRNRAP come from the germline V gene. The CDR3 has 14 residues. The CDR3 coding sequence is TGTGCTAGTGGTTTTGCTAGGGGGCGGACTGAAGCTTTCTTT. Translation gives CASGFARGRTEAFF.

The DNA of the CDR3 is TGTGCCAGTAGTATCACAGGGGAGGGTTCACCCCTCCACTTT. This gives the protein CASSITGEGSPLHF. This rearrangement joins TRBV19 to TRBJ1-6, with 7 bases aligning to TRBD1. Germline V gives CDR1 LNHDA, CDR2 SQIVND (reference sequence). The CDR3 consists of 14 residues. The ends lost 3 bases at V and 9 bases at J; junction bases unmatched: 5.

There are many counts of this clonotype. This chain joins TRBV10-3 and TRBJ2-2; TRBD2 aligns across 10 bases. The junction had 7 bases not matched to a gene; V was cut back by 2 bases and J by 4 bases. Germline V CDR1 and CDR2: ENHRY, SYGVKD. The CDR3 is 17 residues long. CDR3 region: CAISEQTSGVITGELFF. CDR3 nucleotide sequence: TGTGCCATCAGTGAGCAAACTAGCGGGGTGATCACCGGGGAGCTGTTTTTT.

This clonotype was detected many times. The V and J genes are TRBV11-3 and TRBJ2-2, with 11 bases that match TRBD1. CDR1 and CDR2 (germline): SGHNT, YENEEA. J was trimmed by 7 bases and V by 5 bases; bases with no gene match: 6. The CDR3 extends over 15 amino acids. In DNA form, the CDR3 reads TGTGCCAGCAGCCACGGGACAGGGGGTATCGGGGAGCTGTTTTTT. It specifies CASSHGTGGIGELFF. Based on the CDR3 plus reference TRBV11-3 and TRBJ2-2, the full variable domain is EAGVVQSPRYKIIEKKQPVAFWCNPISGHNTLYWYLQNLGQGPELLIRYENEEAVDDSQLPKDRFSAERLKGVDSTLKIQPAELGDSAVYLCASSHGTGGIGELFFGEGSRLTVL.

V and J are TRBV7-9 and TRBJ2-2; the match to TRBD1 covers 9 bases. The V gene end was trimmed by 2 bases and the J gene end by 6 bases; junction bases not matched to a gene: 10. The CDR3 consists of 17 residues. The germline V gene encodes CDR1 SEHNR and CDR2 FQNEAQ (reference sequence). The CDR3 is CASSLPADRGGSGELFF. CDR3 nucleotide sequence: TGTGCCAGCAGCTTACCCGCGGACAGGGGTGGATCCGGGGAGCTGTTTTTT.

The chain has TRBV20-1 and TRBJ1-3; D is ambiguous. Trimming pared 0 bases from V and 0 bases from J, leaving 6 bases between. Per germline, CDR1 DFQATT and CDR2 SNEGSKA (reference sequence). The CDR3 is made up of 14 amino acids. CDR3 in amino acids: CSARDRLSGNTIYF. CDR3 DNA sequence: TGCAGTGCTAGAGATCGGCTCTCTGGAAACACCATATATTTT.

The chain has TRBV19 and TRBJ2-5; D gene ambiguous. Germline CDR1 LNHDA, CDR2 SQIVND (reference sequence). This CDR3 has 11 residues. In DNA, the CDR3 is TGTGCTGTCCGTAATGGGGAGACCCAGTACTTC. The encoded protein is CAVRNGETQYF.

This chain uses TRBV6-1 with TRBJ1-1; 11 bases line up with TRBD1. The V segment lost 6 bases and the J segment 1 base; nucleotides outside the gene matches: 13. Per the germline V gene, CDR1 is MNHNS and CDR2 is SASEGT. The CDR3 is made up of 18 amino acids. CDR3 sequence: CASSLFPGTGGTNTEAFF. The CDR3 DNA is TGTGCCAGCAGCCTATTCCCCGGGACAGGGGGGACGAACACTGAAGCTTTCTTT.